Shown below are 30 T cell receptor beta chains from a single sample sequenced in a study of neoadjuvant nivolumab and ipilimumab in lung cancer. Profiling relied on immunoSEQ multiplex PCR, and the TCRdb table lists in-frame clones only, not all of them. This table has over 45,000 clones, approximately 90% appearing once. This material consisted of blood, taken before neoadjuvant nivolumab, alone or with ipilimumab. These receptor sequences come from an adult with non-small cell lung cancer. Some clones in this sample may be carry-over from other donors' samples.

This sequence joins TRBV7-8 and TRBJ2-7; the D gene is possibly TRBD2 (6 bases). Trimming stripped 5 bases from V and 2 bases from J, with 16 bases between. CDR3 length: 15 residues. Per germline, CDR1 SGHVS and CDR2 FQNEAQ. CDR3 nucleotide sequence: TGTGCCAGCAGCGCCACCGTAGCGGCCACCTACGAGCAGTACTTC. Translating it yields CASSATVAATYEQYF.

In its sample, this clone was seen a few times. This sequence joins TRBV5-1 and TRBJ2-7; no reliable D call. Germline V gene sequence: CDR1 SGHRS, CDR2 YFSETQ. V lost 1 base to trimming and J lost 4 bases, with 12 bases between them. The CDR3 contains 14 residues. CDR3 nucleotides: TGCGCCAGCAGCTTGCTCTCCCACTCTTACGAGCAGTACTTC. This translates into CASSLLSHSYEQYF. Complete variable domain (other parts from reference TRBV5-1 and TRBJ2-7): KAGVTQTPRYLIKTRGQQVTLSCSPISGHRSVSWYQQTPGQGLQFLFEYFSETQRNKGNFPGRFSGRQFSNSRSEMNVSTLELGDSALYLCASSLLSHSYEQYFGPGTRLTVT.

V usage is TRBV30 and J usage is TRBJ2-1; the D is unclear. The V and J ends lost 3 bases and 7 bases respectively, with 10 bases between them. The CDR3 contains 12 residues. Per the germline V gene, CDR1 is GTSNPN and CDR2 is SVGIG (reference sequence). The CDR3 here is CAWREYTNEQFF. Here the CDR3 DNA reads TGTGCCTGGAGAGAATACACTAATGAGCAGTTCTTC.

This clone was observed once. This rearrangement joins TRBV29-1 to TRBJ1-2; D gene uncertain. CDR1 SQVTM and CDR2 ANQGSEA come from the germline V gene. The CDR3 has 11 residues. Trimming cost V 7 bases and J 8 bases, with 14 bases left between them. CDR3 sequence (DNA): TGCAGCGCCAAAATGGCTTGGGGCTACACCTTC. Its protein is CSAKMAWGYTF.

Concerning this clone: At one of its ends the junction is not consistent with the germline gene, which may arise from a read error. The chain combines TRBV11-2 with TRBJ2-7; D remains ambiguous. The CDR3 sequence is 8 residues long. The germline V gene has CDR1 SGHAT and CDR2 FQNNGV. The CDR3 coding sequence is TGTGCCAGCAGGGAGTCGAACTTC. Amino acids: CASRESNF.

The V call is TRBV5-1, the J call TRBJ2-2; 14 bases agree with TRBD2. Germline assignment: CDR1 SGHRS and CDR2 YFSETQ. This CDR3 has 17 amino acids. Unmatched junction bases numbered 7, after V lost 4 bases and J lost 5 bases. CDR3 loop: CASSVGTSGRKTGELFF. DNA of the CDR3: TGCGCCAGCAGCGTCGGGACTAGCGGGAGAAAAACCGGGGAGCTGTTTTTT.

V and J are TRBV6-1 and TRBJ1-5; tentatively, D is TRBD1 (6 bases). The V end lost 8 bases, the J end lost 7 bases, and 18 bases lay between the germline ends. This CDR3 is 14 amino acids long. CDR1 is MNHNS and CDR2 is SASEGT in the germline V gene. The CDR3, as DNA: TGTGCCAGCCTGACAGGAGAAGTGGAACAGCCCCAGCATTTT. Amino acids: CASLTGEVEQPQHF.

The chain recombines TRBV7-2 with TRBJ1-2, with a weak D call TRBD1 (5 bases). CDR1 SGHTA and CDR2 FQGNSA come from the germline V gene. Trimming removed 5 bases at V and 6 bases at J, with 16 bases between. The CDR3 loop spans 14 amino acids. The CDR3 nucleotides are TGTGCCAGCAGCCCCGCCGGGACGTCAAATGGCTACACCTTC. It encodes CASSPAGTSNGYTF.

V usage is TRBV30 and J usage is TRBJ1-4; 11 positions match TRBD1. CDR3 length: 13 residues. Germline lookup yields CDR1 GTSNPN and CDR2 SVGIG (reference sequence). For the CDR3, the DNA is TGTTGTGGACAGGGGGCATATAATGAAAAACTGTTTTTT. Amino acids: CCGQGAYNEKLFF.

This chain links TRBV5-4 with TRBJ1-1; D not certain. Looked up from germline, CDR1 is SGHNT and CDR2 is YYREEE (reference sequence). Trimming left V 5 bases short and J 1 base short, with 9 bases between. The CDR3 is 13 amino acids. The DNA of the CDR3 is TGTGCCAGCAGAACGAACAGGAACACTGAAGCTTTCTTT. Protein: CASRTNRNTEAFF.

The chain uses TRBV19 and TRBJ2-1, with 12 bases identical to TRBD2. This CDR3 has 18 residues. Germline loops: CDR1 LNHDA, CDR2 SQIVND (reference sequence). Trimming took 5 bases from V and 1 from J; bases not matched to a gene: 9. The CDR3 loop reads CASSGLAGRTGSYNEQFF. DNA of the CDR3: TGTGCCAGTAGTGGACTAGCGGGGCGTACGGGGTCCTACAATGAGCAGTTCTTC.

The rearrangement links TRBV11-2 to TRBJ2-7, with TRBD2 matching 9 bases. This CDR3 has 15 residues. J was trimmed by 7 bases and V by 3 bases; bases with no gene match: 10. Germline CDR1 SGHAT, CDR2 FQNNGV. CDR3 coding DNA: TGTGCCAGCAGCTTGGAGCGGGAGGCATATCGAGAGCAGTACTTC. It specifies CASSLEREAYREQYF.

The chain combines TRBV5-4 with TRBJ2-1, with D maybe TRBD2 (6 bases). CDR1 and CDR2 from the germline V gene are SGHNT and YYREEE (reference sequence). The CDR3 is made up of 15 amino acids. Trimming stripped 0 bases from V and 1 base from J, with 8 bases between. The CDR3 coding sequence is TGTGCCAGCAGCTTGGTGAGCGGGTCCTACAATGAGCAGTTCTTC. Amino acids: CASSLVSGSYNEQFF.

This chain joins TRBV30 and TRBJ1-1; D not certain. The CDR3 loop spans 12 amino acids. Germline V gene data show CDR1 as GTSNPN and CDR2 as SVGIG (reference sequence). V gave up 2 bases and J gave up 6 bases, with 10 bases separating them. The CDR3: CAWSYTASEAFF. The CDR3 nucleotides are TGTGCCTGGAGTTACACAGCTTCTGAAGCTTTCTTT.

This chain links TRBV11-3 with TRBJ2-7; D tentatively reads TRBD1 or TRBD2 (5 bases each). The V gene lost 0 bases and the J gene lost 5 bases, with 11 bases spanning the gap. Germline CDR1 reads SGHNT; CDR2 reads YENEEA. The CDR3 has 14 residues. DNA for the CDR3: TGTGCCAGCAGCTTAGAAGCAGGGAGCCACGAGCAGTACTTC. Translating it yields CASSLEAGSHEQYF.

This clone came up once. This rearrangement joins TRBV5-1 to TRBJ2-7; the match to TRBD1 covers 8 bases. The germline CDR1 and CDR2 sequences are SGHRS and YFSETQ. V shed 3 bases, J shed 0 bases, and the junction held 5 bases outside the gene matches. The CDR3 contains 15 residues. Here the CDR3 DNA reads TGCGCCAGCAGCTCAACTGGGACAGGCTCCTACGAGCAGTACTTC. It is translated as CASSSTGTGSYEQYF.

The chain is built from TRBV10-3 and TRBJ2-5; D could derive from TRBD1 or TRBD2 (5 bases each). V lost 2 bases, J lost 2 bases, and 15 bases lay in between. Germline V CDR1 and CDR2: ENHRY, SYGVKD. This CDR3 is built from 16 residues. DNA for the CDR3: TGTGCCATCAGTGAGGGGGCGAGTGAGGGACAAGAGACCCAGTACTTC. Its translation: CAISEGASEGQETQYF.

The chain uses TRBV11-3 and TRBJ1-1, with no clear D. Germline lookup yields CDR1 SGHNT and CDR2 YENEEA. V lost 0 bases to trimming and J lost 3 bases, with 14 bases between them. The CDR3 extends over 16 amino acids. The CDR3 nucleotides read TGTGCCAGCAGCTTAGAAGGTATGTGGCGGTACACTGAAGCTTTCTTT. Protein: CASSLEGMWRYTEAFF.

Only a few counts were recorded for this clone. The CDR3 spells CARSRKNTEAFF. In nucleotides, the CDR3 is TGTGCCAGAAGCCGAAAGAACACTGAAGCTTTCTTT. The chain employs TRBV5-3 and TRBJ1-1; D gene uncertain. TRBV5-3 is flagged as an ORF with uncertain function. The CDR3 length is 12 residues. The germline V and J ends were trimmed by 4 bases and 1 base, with 5 bases remaining between them.

The chain couples TRBV18 to TRBJ1-3; no firm D call. V lost 5 bases to trimming and J lost 6 bases, with 5 bases between them. The CDR3 totals 11 residues. In germline, CDR1 is KGHSH, CDR2 LQKENI. CDR3 coding DNA: TGTGCCAGCTCATCAGAAAACACCATATATTTT. It translates to CASSSENTIYF.

This clone was recorded only once. For the CDR3, the DNA is TGCGCCAGCAGCCAAAGGAGCGGACTGGGGACCGGGGAGCTGTTTTTT. Amino acid sequence: CASSQRSGLGTGELFF. J is TRBJ2-2 and V is TRBV5-1; the D gene is possibly TRBD2 (5 bases). Trimming stripped 4 bases from V and 5 bases from J, with 18 bases between. Germline V CDR1 and CDR2: SGHRS, YFSETQ. This CDR3 contains 16 residues. Complete variable domain (other parts from reference TRBV5-1 and TRBJ2-2): KAGVTQTPRYLIKTRGQQVTLSCSPISGHRSVSWYQQTPGQGLQFLFEYFSETQRNKGNFPGRFSGRQFSNSRSEMNVSTLELGDSALYLCASSQRSGLGTGELFFGEGSRLTVL.

The table lists this clone with a count of one. This chain links TRBV2 with TRBJ2-1, with TRBD2 identical over 10 bases. Germline CDR1 and CDR2: SNHLY and FYNNEI. Germline trimming cut 6 bases from V and 0 bases from J; bases unmatched to any gene: 2. This CDR3 is 15 amino acids long. The CDR3 here is CASRSGRGSYNEQFF. The CDR3 DNA follows: TGTGCCAGCAGGAGCGGGAGGGGCTCCTACAATGAGCAGTTCTTC.

The chain uses TRBV6-1 and TRBJ1-5; D gene uncertain. V lost 4 bases to trimming and J lost 3 bases, with 7 bases between them. Germline V gene data show CDR1 as MNHNS and CDR2 as SASEGT. The CDR3 contains 13 residues. The DNA for the CDR3 is TGTGCCAGCAGTGGACGGTTCAATCAGCCCCAGCATTTT. Its translation is CASSGRFNQPQHF.

The chain is built from TRBV7-2 and TRBJ2-7; 9 bases fit TRBD2. Germline values: CDR1 SGHTA, CDR2 FQGNSA. V lost 1 base to trimming and J lost 3 bases; unmatched junction nucleotides: 4. The CDR3 is made up of 15 amino acids. CDR3 bases: TGTGCCAGCAGCTTAGTAGCGGGAGAAGGCTACGAGCAGTACTTC. It yields the protein CASSLVAGEGYEQYF. Full variable domain (rest looked up from reference TRBV7-2 and TRBJ2-7): GAGVSQSPSNKVTEKGKDVELRCDPISGHTALYWYRQSLGQGLEFLIYFQGNSAPDKSGLPSDRFSAERTGGSVSTLTIQRTQQEDSAVYLCASSLVAGEGYEQYFGPGTRLTVT.

This rearrangement joins TRBV9 to TRBJ2-7, with 8 bases fitting TRBD1. Germline V CDR1 and CDR2: SGDLS, YYNGEE. The V segment lost 4 bases and the J segment 3 bases; nucleotides outside the gene matches: 6. CDR3 length: 14 amino acids. CDR3 DNA: TGTGCCAGCAGCCCCCGGGACAGGAGCTACGAGCAGTACTTC. It yields the protein CASSPRDRSYEQYF.

The chain joins TRBV30 to TRBJ1-2; 10 bases map to TRBD1. The CDR3 is 15 amino acids. CDR1 is GTSNPN and CDR2 is SVGIG in the germline V gene (reference sequence). The trim removed 0 bases at V and 7 bases at J, leaving 8 bases unmatched. CDR3 sequence (DNA): TGTGCCTGGAGTGTACGTGGGACAGGGGTTGGTGGCTACACCTTC. As protein: CAWSVRGTGVGGYTF.

The chain has TRBV5-1 and TRBJ2-5, with 14 positions matching TRBD2. CDR1 SGHRS and CDR2 YFSETQ come from the germline V gene. Trimming took 4 bases from V and 3 from J; bases not matched to a gene: 5. The CDR3 spans 16 residues. The CDR3 nucleotides are TGCGCCAGCAGCCCGAGGGGACTAGCGGGAGAAGAGACCCAGTACTTC. Encoded protein: CASSPRGLAGEETQYF. Full variable domain (rest looked up from reference TRBV5-1 and TRBJ2-5): KAGVTQTPRYLIKTRGQQVTLSCSPISGHRSVSWYQQTPGQGLQFLFEYFSETQRNKGNFPGRFSGRQFSNSRSEMNVSTLELGDSALYLCASSPRGLAGEETQYFGPGTRLLVL.

The V and J genes are TRBV19 and TRBJ1-5; perhaps TRBD1 as D (5 bases). The germline V and J ends were trimmed by 6 bases and 4 bases, with 19 bases remaining between them. Germline V gene sequence: CDR1 LNHDA, CDR2 SQIVND (reference sequence). This CDR3 region has 16 residues. The CDR3 is CASSPEHNRRNQPQHF. The CDR3 DNA reads TGTGCCAGTAGCCCCGAACATAACAGGCGTAATCAGCCCCAGCATTTT.

The chain recombines TRBV5-6 with TRBJ1-5; D might be TRBD1 (5 bases). In germline, CDR1 is SGHDT, CDR2 YYEEEE. Trimming removed 1 base from V and 0 bases from J, with 20 bases in between. This CDR3 comprises 19 residues. CDR3 region: CASSLLAGPAGNSNQPQHF. DNA of the CDR3: TGTGCCAGCAGCTTGCTAGCGGGGCCGGCTGGTAATAGCAATCAGCCCCAGCATTTT.

The gene calls are TRBV9 and TRBJ2-2, with D hard to call. The CDR3 is made up of 16 amino acids. V was pared by 0 bases and J by 5 bases, with 14 bases between. Germline CDR1 SGDLS, CDR2 YYNGEE. This CDR3 is CASSVGLLVMTGELFF. CDR3 coding DNA: TGTGCCAGCAGCGTAGGGTTGCTAGTGATGACCGGGGAGCTGTTTTTT.